Presented here are 20 T cell receptor beta chains from one specimen sequenced in a study of cytotoxic CD8 clonotypes in ibrutinib-treated CLL. Only in-frame clones appear in the TCRdb table, and some are missing; sequencing was by immunoSEQ multiplex PCR. The data show about 80,000 clones, with roughly 80% seen just once and approximately 4.4% held by the top ten. The sequenced sample was PBMCs, obtained after 12 months of ibrutinib treatment. The receptors shown here come from a human donor with chronic lymphocytic leukemia.

The chain is built from TRBV28 and TRBJ2-1, with D possibly called TRBD1 or TRBD2 (6 bases each). Germline V CDR1 and CDR2: MDHEN, SYDVKM. Trimming took off 7 bases at V and 4 bases at J, with 14 bases between the two ends. The CDR3 totals 14 residues. CDR3 sequence (DNA): TGTGCCAGCACCCCCCGGGGGCGTTACAATGAGCAGTTCTTC. It encodes CASTPRGRYNEQFF.

The rearrangement uses TRBV4-1 and TRBJ2-3, with TRBD2 matching 8 bases. The CDR3 has 15 residues. Losses at the gene ends were 5 bases for V and 4 bases for J; bases not matched to a gene: 8. The germline CDR1 and CDR2 sequences are MGHRA and YSYEKL. CDR3 coding DNA: TGCGCCAGCAGCGCGGGGGGCTTTAGCGCAGATACGCAGTATTTT. Protein sequence: CASSAGGFSADTQYF.

The chain has TRBV19 and TRBJ2-3, with unresolved D. This CDR3 is built from 11 residues. Trimming removed 1 base at V and 14 bases at J, with 10 bases between. Germline CDR1 and CDR2: LNHDA and SQIVND (reference sequence). The CDR3 region has the DNA TGTGCCAGTAGTATAGCCCGGTTGGGGTATTTT. Its protein product is CASSIARLGYF.

The V and J genes are TRBV12-5 and TRBJ2-5; 7 nucleotides match TRBD1. The V gene end was trimmed by 5 bases and the J gene end by 5 bases; junction bases not matched to a gene: 5. CDR3 length: 13 amino acids. Germline CDR1 LGHNT, CDR2 FRNRAP. In nucleotides, the CDR3 is TGTGCTAGTGGTCCCCCGACAGGGGAGACCCAGTACTTC. Its protein product is CASGPPTGETQYF.

The chain joins TRBV7-9 to TRBJ2-1; perhaps TRBD1 as D (7 bases). The CDR3 loop spans 13 amino acids. Trimming cost V 5 bases and J 7 bases, with 12 bases left between them. Germline V gives CDR1 SEHNR, CDR2 FQNEAQ (reference sequence). The CDR3 DNA reads as TGTGCCAGCAGCAGTGCAGGGGGGAATGAGCAGTTCTTC. Translating it yields CASSSAGGNEQFF.

This chain links TRBV5-1 with TRBJ2-5; maybe TRBD2 (5 bases). The CDR3 has 13 residues. CDR1 and CDR2 (germline): SGHRS, YFSETQ. V was clipped by 4 bases and J by 3 bases, with 10 bases between them. The CDR3 coding sequence is TGCGCCAGCAGCCCCCCGGGGAAAGAGACCCAGTACTTC. This gives the protein CASSPPGKETQYF.

The rearrangement uses TRBV10-2 and TRBJ2-3; 11 bases line up with TRBD2. Germline CDR1 reads WSHSY; CDR2 reads SAAADI. J gave up 4 bases and V 10 bases, and 13 bases lay outside the gene matches. This CDR3 is built from 16 residues. The CDR3 DNA reads as TGCGCCACCGAAGCCCTTAGCGGGAGGGGCGCAGATACGCAGTATTTT. Protein: CATEALSGRGADTQYF.

J is TRBJ1-5 and V is TRBV27, with D possibly matching TRBD1 (6 bases). The CDR3 is 15 residues long. CDR1 and CDR2 from the germline V gene are MNHEY and SMNVEV (reference sequence). V was clipped by 2 bases and J by 4 bases, with 12 bases between them. The CDR3 DNA follows: TGTGCCAGCAGTTTAAGGGCAGGGGTTAATCAGCCCCAGCATTTT. Translated, it gives CASSLRAGVNQPQHF.

This clone was seen only a few times. The chain is built from TRBV7-3 and TRBJ2-2; tentative D call: TRBD1 (5 bases). Trimming removed 1 base at V and 7 bases at J, with 13 bases between. Germline lookup yields CDR1 SGHTA and CDR2 FQGTGA. CDR3 length equals 15 residues. CDR3 bases: TGTGCCAGCAGCTTAATTATTGGGGCCGGCGGGGAGCTGTTTTTT. Translating it yields CASSLIIGAGGELFF.

The chain uses TRBV10-3 and TRBJ2-3, with D possibly matching TRBD2 (6 bases). The germline V gene has CDR1 ENHRY and CDR2 SYGVKD. V dropped 4 bases and J dropped 4 bases, with 15 bases sitting between them. CDR3 length: 15 residues. The chain's CDR3 is CAISATTSSADTQYF. CDR3 coding DNA: TGTGCCATCAGTGCGACGACTAGTTCGGCAGATACGCAGTATTTT.

The rearrangement uses TRBV5-8 and TRBJ1-5; D uncertain. The CDR3 is 15 amino acids. Trimming cost V 0 bases and J 3 bases, with 10 bases left between them. From germline, CDR1 is SGHTS and CDR2 YDEGEE. For the CDR3, the DNA is TGTGCCAGCAGCTTGGCCGGTGACTACAATCAGCCCCAGCATTTT. It is translated as CASSLAGDYNQPQHF. The full variable domain, in which reference TRBV5-8 and TRBJ1-5 provide the parts outside the CDR3, is EAGVTQSPTHLIKTRGQQATLRCSPISGHTSVYWYQQALGLGLQFLLWYDEGEERNRGNFPPRFSGRQFPNYSSELNVNALELEDSALYLCASSLAGDYNQPQHFGDGTRLSIL.

The gene calls are TRBV7-3 and TRBJ2-1; D gene unclear. This CDR3 region has 15 residues. Germline V gene sequence: CDR1 SGHTA, CDR2 FQGTGA. V lost 2 bases and J 7 bases, leaving 15 bases between the germline ends. This chain's CDR3 is CASSLGEPLRNEQFF. CDR3 bases: TGTGCCAGCAGCTTAGGGGAACCGCTCCGGAATGAGCAGTTCTTC. The entire variable domain, with the rest obtained from reference TRBV7-3 and TRBJ2-1, is as follows: GAGVSQTPSNKVTEKGKYVELRCDPISGHTALYWYRQSLGQGPEFLIYFQGTGAADDSGLPNDRFFAVRPEGSVSTLKIQRTERGDSAVYLCASSLGEPLRNEQFFGPGTRLTVL.

The V and J genes are TRBV27 and TRBJ2-1; D is perhaps TRBD1 (6 bases). Per germline, CDR1 MNHEY and CDR2 SMNVEV (reference sequence). The CDR3 runs 14 residues. V lost 7 bases and J lost 3, with 13 bases in between. The CDR3 reads CASKKQGDYNEQFF. CDR3 in DNA: TGTGCCAGCAAAAAACAGGGCGACTACAATGAGCAGTTCTTC.

The V call is TRBV2, the J call TRBJ2-2, with 13 bases lining up with TRBD2. The CDR3 contains 15 residues. From germline, CDR1 is SNHLY and CDR2 FYNNEI. After removal of 5 bases from V and 6 bases from J, the junction contained 3 bases not matched to a gene. The DNA of the CDR3 is TGTGCCAGCAGTTGGACTAGCGGGAGCCCCGGGGAGCTGTTTTTT. This sequence encodes CASSWTSGSPGELFF.

The V gene is TRBV12-5, the J gene TRBJ2-3; D not resolved. V gave up 2 bases and J gave up 0 bases, with 9 bases separating them. The CDR3 totals 15 residues. The germline gives CDR1 LGHNT, CDR2 FRNRAP. The CDR3 DNA is TGTGCTAGTGGTTTGTCGGCAGCCAGCACAGATACGCAGTATTTT. This translates into CASGLSAASTDTQYF.

The V and J genes are TRBV18 and TRBJ1-4, with D uncertain. Germline V gene sequence: CDR1 KGHSH, CDR2 LQKENI. Trimming pared 2 bases from V and 0 bases from J, leaving 4 bases between. The CDR3 covers 14 residues. The chain's CDR3 is CASSPAATNEKLFF. Written as DNA, the CDR3 is TGTGCCAGCTCACCAGCAGCAACTAATGAAAAACTGTTTTTT.

V and J are TRBV6-5 and TRBJ1-3; D call uncertain. V was clipped by 8 bases and J by 1 base, with 9 bases between them. The CDR3 consists of 13 residues. CDR1 is MNHEY and CDR2 is SVGAGI in the germline V gene. The CDR3 loop reads CASGPGSGNTIYF. CDR3 in DNA: TGTGCCAGCGGCCCGGGGTCTGGAAACACCATATATTTT.

The chain couples TRBV6-1 to TRBJ2-5; possibly TRBD1 or TRBD2 for D (5 bases each). Germline assignment: CDR1 MNHNS and CDR2 SASEGT. The germline V and J ends were trimmed by 2 bases and 2 bases, with 9 bases remaining between them. The CDR3 has 14 residues. CDR3 loop: CASSEPGRQETQYF. The CDR3 nucleotides are TGTGCCAGCAGTGAACCGGGACGACAAGAGACCCAGTACTTC.

The rearrangement joins TRBV11-3 to TRBJ1-1; the D is unclear. Germline V lookup: CDR1 SGHNT, CDR2 YENEEA. The CDR3 runs 14 residues. Trimming stripped 4 bases from V and 3 bases from J, with 12 bases between. The CDR3 DNA is TGTGCCAGCAGCTCGTCTCCCATGGACACTGAAGCTTTCTTT. Protein sequence: CASSSSPMDTEAFF.

The gene calls are TRBV19 and TRBJ2-7; D not certain. Trimming shortened V by 2 bases and J by 1 base, and 9 bases separated the two germline ends. Germline V lookup: CDR1 LNHDA, CDR2 SQIVND (reference sequence). There are 14 residues in the CDR3. CDR3 DNA: TGTGCCAGTAGTATATCGGACGAATCCTACGAGCAGTACTTC. The encoded protein is CASSISDESYEQYF. The variable domain in full, with the rest retrieved from reference TRBV19 and TRBJ2-7, is DGGITQSPKYLFRKEGQNVTLSCEQNLNHDAMYWYRQDPGQGLRLIYYSQIVNDFQKGDIAEGYSVSREKKESFPLTVTSAQKNPTAFYLCASSISDESYEQYFGPGTRLTVT.